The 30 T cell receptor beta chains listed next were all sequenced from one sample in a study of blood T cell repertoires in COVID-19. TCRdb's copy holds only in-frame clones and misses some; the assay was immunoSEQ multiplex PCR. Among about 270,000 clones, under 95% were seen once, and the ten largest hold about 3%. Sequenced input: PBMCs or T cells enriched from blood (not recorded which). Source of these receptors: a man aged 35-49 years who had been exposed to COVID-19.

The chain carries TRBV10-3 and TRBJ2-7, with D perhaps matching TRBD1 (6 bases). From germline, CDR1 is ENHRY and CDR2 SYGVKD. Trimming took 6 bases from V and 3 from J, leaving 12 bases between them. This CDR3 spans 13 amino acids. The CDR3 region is CAIRETGDYEQYF. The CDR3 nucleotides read TGTGCCATCAGGGAGACAGGAGACTACGAGCAGTACTTC.

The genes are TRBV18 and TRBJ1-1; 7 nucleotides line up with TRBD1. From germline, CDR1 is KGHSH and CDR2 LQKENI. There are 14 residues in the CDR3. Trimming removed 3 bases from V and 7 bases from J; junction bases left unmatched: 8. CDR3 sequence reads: CASSPLSGQLEAFF. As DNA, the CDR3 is TGTGCCAGCTCACCGCTTTCGGGACAGCTTGAAGCTTTCTTT.

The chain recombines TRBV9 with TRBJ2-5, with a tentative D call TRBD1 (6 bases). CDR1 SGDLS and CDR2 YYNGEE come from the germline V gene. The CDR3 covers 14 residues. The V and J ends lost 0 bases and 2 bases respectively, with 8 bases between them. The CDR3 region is CASSVDREQETQYF. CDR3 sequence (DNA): TGTGCCAGCAGCGTAGACAGGGAGCAAGAGACCCAGTACTTC. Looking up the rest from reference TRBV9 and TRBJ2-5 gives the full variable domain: DSGVTQTPKHLITATGQRVTLRCSPRSGDLSVYWYQQSLDQGLQFLIQYYNGEERAKGNILERFSAQQFPDLHSELNLSSLELGDSALYFCASSVDREQETQYFGPGTRLLVL.

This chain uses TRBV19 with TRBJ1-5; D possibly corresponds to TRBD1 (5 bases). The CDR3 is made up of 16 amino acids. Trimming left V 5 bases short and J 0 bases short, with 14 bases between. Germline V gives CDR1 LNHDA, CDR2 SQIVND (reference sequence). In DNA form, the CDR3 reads TGTGCCAGTAGTGCAGACAGCACGTATAGCAATCAGCCCCAGCATTTT. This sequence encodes CASSADSTYSNQPQHF.

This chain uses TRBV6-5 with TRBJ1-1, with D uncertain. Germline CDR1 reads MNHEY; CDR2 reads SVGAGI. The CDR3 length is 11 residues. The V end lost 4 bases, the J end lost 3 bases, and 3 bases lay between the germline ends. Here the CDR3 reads CASSSDTEAFF. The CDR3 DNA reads TGTGCCAGCAGTTCAGACACTGAAGCTTTCTTT.

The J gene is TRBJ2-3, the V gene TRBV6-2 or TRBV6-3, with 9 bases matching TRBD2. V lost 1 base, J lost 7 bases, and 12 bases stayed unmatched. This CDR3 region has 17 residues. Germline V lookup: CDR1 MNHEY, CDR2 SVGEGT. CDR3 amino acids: CASSYLASGINRHTQYF. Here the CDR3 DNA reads TGTGCCAGCAGTTACTTGGCTAGCGGGATTAACCGTCATACGCAGTATTTT.

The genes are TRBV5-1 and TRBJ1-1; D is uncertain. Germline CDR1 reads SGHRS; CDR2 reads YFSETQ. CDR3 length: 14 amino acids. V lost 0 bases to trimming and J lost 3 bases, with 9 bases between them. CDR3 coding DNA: TGCGCCAGCAGCTTGGCCCGCCCGGACACTGAAGCTTTCTTT. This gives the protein CASSLARPDTEAFF.

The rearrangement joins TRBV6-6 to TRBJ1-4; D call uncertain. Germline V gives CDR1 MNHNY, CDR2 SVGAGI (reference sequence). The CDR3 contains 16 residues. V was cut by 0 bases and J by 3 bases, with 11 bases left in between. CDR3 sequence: CASSYSIQRANEKLFF. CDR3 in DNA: TGTGCCAGCAGTTACTCGATACAGCGGGCTAATGAAAAACTGTTTTTT.

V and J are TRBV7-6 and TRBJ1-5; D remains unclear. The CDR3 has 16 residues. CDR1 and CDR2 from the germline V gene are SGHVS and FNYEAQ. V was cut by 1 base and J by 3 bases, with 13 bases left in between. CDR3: CASSLGSGLNNQPQHF. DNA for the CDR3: TGTGCCAGCAGCTTAGGTTCGGGGTTGAACAATCAGCCCCAGCATTTT.

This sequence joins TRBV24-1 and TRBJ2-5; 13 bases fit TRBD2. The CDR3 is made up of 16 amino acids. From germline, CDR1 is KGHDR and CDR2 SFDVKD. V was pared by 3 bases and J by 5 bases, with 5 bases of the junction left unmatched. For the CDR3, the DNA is TGTGCCACCAGTGATCCCCGACTAGCGGGAGGTGAGACCCAGTACTTC. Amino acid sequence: CATSDPRLAGGETQYF.

CDR3 amino acids: CASSVRDIYYNEQFF. The DNA for the CDR3 is TGTGCCAGCAGCGTCCGGGACATTTACTACAATGAGCAGTTCTTC. V is TRBV7-2 and J is TRBJ2-1; weak D call: TRBD1 (6 bases). V was cut by 5 bases and J by 3 bases, with 14 bases left in between. Germline lookup yields CDR1 SGHTA and CDR2 FQGNSA. The CDR3 runs to 15 residues.

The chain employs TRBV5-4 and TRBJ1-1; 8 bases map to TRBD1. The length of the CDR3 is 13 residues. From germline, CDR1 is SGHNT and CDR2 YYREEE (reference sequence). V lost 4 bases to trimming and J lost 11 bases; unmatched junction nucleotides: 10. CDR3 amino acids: CASSKGQVPFAFF. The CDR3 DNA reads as TGTGCCAGCAGCAAGGGACAGGTCCCCTTCGCTTTCTTT.

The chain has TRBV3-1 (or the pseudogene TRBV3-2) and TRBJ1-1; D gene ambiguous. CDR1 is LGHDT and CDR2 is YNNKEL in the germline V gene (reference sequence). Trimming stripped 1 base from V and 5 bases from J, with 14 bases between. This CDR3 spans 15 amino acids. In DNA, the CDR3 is TGTGCCAGCAGCCAAGTAGGATGGAGTAGAACTGAAGCTTTCTTT. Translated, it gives CASSQVGWSRTEAFF.

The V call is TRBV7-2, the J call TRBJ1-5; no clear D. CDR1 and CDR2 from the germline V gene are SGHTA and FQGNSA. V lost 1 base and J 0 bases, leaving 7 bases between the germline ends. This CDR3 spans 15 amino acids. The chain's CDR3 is CASSLVSDSNQPQHF. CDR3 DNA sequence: TGTGCCAGCAGCTTAGTGTCAGATAGCAATCAGCCCCAGCATTTT.

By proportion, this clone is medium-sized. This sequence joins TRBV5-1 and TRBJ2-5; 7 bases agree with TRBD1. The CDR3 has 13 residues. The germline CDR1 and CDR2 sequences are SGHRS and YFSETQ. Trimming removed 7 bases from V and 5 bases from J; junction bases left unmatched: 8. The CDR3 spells CASGDSIGETQYF. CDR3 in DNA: TGCGCCAGCGGGGACAGTATAGGGGAGACCCAGTACTTC.

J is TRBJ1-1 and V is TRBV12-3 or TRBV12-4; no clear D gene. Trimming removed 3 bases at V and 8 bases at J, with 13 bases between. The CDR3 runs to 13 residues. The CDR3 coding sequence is TGTGCCAGCAGTTTTCTTCGACAAAGGGAAGCTTTCTTT. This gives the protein CASSFLRQREAFF.

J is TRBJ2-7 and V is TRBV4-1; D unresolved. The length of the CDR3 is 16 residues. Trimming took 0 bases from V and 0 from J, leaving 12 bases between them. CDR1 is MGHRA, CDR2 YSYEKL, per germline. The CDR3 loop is CASSQEAVPSSYEQYF. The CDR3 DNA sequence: TGCGCCAGCAGCCAAGAGGCCGTTCCAAGCTCCTACGAGCAGTACTTC.

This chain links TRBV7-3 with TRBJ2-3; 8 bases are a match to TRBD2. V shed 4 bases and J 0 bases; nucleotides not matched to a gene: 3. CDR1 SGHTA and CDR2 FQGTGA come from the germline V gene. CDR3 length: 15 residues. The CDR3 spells CASSSGLVSTDTQYF. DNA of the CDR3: TGTGCCAGCAGCTCGGGACTAGTGAGCACAGATACGCAGTATTTT.

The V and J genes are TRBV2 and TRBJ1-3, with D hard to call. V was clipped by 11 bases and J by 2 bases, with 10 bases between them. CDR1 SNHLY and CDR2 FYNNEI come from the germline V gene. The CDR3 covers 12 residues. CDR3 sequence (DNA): TGTGCCGCGGCCGGGACTGGAAACACCATATATTTT. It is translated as CAAAGTGNTIYF.

Here the CDR3 reads CAWSEQGPEKAFF. CDR3 in DNA: TGTGCCTGGAGTGAACAGGGGCCTGAGAAAGCTTTCTTT. V and J are TRBV30 and TRBJ1-1; TRBD1 matches 7 bases. The CDR3 has 13 residues. J lost 9 bases, V lost 1 base, and 8 bases had no gene match. Germline loops: CDR1 GTSNPN, CDR2 SVGIG (reference sequence).

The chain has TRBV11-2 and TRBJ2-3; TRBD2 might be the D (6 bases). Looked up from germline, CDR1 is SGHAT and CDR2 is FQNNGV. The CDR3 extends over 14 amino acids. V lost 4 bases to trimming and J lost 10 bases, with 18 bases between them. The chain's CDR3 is CASSWRGWAEAQYF. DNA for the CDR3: TGTGCCAGCAGCTGGAGGGGTTGGGCGGAGGCGCAGTATTTT. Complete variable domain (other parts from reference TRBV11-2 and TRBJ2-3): EAGVAQSPRYKIIEKRQSVAFWCNPISGHATLYWYQQILGQGPKLLIQFQNNGVVDDSQLPKDRFSAERLKGVDSTLKIQPAKLEDSAVYLCASSWRGWAEAQYFGPGTRLTVL.

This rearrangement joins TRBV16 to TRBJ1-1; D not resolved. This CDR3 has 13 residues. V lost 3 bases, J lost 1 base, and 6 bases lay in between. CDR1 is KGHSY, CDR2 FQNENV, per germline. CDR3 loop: CASSQGRNTEAFF. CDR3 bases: TGTGCCAGCAGCCAGGGCCGGAACACTGAAGCTTTCTTT.

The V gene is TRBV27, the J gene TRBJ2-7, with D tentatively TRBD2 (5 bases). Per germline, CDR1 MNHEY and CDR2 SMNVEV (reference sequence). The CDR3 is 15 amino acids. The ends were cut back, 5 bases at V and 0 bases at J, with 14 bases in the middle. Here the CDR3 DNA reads TGTGCCAGCAGTAAAACTACGCGGGCCTCCTACGAGCAGTACTTC. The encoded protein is CASSKTTRASYEQYF.

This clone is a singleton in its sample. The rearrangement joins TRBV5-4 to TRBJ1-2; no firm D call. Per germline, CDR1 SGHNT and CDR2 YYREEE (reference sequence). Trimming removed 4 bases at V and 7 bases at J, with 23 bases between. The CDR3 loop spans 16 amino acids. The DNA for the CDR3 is TGTGCCAGCAGCCGTTCGCTTGCCGCCCATGAGAGTGGCTACACCTTC. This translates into CASSRSLAAHESGYTF.

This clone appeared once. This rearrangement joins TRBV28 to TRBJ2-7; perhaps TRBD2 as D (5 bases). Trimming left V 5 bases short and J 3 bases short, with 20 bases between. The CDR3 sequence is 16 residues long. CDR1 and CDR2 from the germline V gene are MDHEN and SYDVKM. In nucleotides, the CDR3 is TGTGCCAGCAGTCGTTTCCAACCGGGGTCCCACTACGAGCAGTACTTC. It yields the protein CASSRFQPGSHYEQYF.

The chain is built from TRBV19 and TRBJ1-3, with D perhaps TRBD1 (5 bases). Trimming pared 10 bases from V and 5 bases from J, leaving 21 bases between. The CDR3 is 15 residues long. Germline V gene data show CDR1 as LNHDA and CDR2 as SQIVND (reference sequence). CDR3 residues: CATIKVPGLRNTIYF. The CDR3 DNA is TGTGCCACAATCAAAGTCCCGGGACTCCGAAACACCATATATTTT.

DNA of the CDR3: TGTGCCAGTAGCAGGACCGGGACTACCTACGAGCAGTACTTC. Translated: CASSRTGTTYEQYF. The chain couples TRBV19 to TRBJ2-7, with TRBD2 identical over 7 bases. V shed 6 bases, J shed 2 bases, and the junction held 7 bases outside the gene matches. This CDR3 comprises 14 residues. CDR1 and CDR2 (germline): LNHDA, SQIVND (reference sequence). Together with reference TRBV19 and TRBJ2-7, the CDR3 gives the full variable domain: DGGITQSPKYLFRKEGQNVTLSCEQNLNHDAMYWYRQDPGQGLRLIYYSQIVNDFQKGDIAEGYSVSREKKESFPLTVTSAQKNPTAFYLCASSRTGTTYEQYFGPGTRLTVT.

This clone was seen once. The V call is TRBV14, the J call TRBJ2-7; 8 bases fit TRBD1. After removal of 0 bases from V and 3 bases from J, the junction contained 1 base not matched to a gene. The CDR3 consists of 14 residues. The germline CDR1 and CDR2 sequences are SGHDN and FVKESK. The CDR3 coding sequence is TGTGCCAGCAGCCAAGATACAGGGGGCTACGAGCAGTACTTC. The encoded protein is CASSQDTGGYEQYF.

This CDR3 reads CAWSGTGEYPNYGYTF. The CDR3 DNA follows: TGTGCCTGGAGCGGGACAGGGGAGTACCCTAACTATGGCTACACCTTC. This chain links TRBV30 with TRBJ1-2; 10 positions match TRBD1. This CDR3 region has 16 residues. Germline CDR1 and CDR2: GTSNPN and SVGIG (reference sequence). Germline trimming cut 3 bases from V and 0 bases from J; bases unmatched to any gene: 7.

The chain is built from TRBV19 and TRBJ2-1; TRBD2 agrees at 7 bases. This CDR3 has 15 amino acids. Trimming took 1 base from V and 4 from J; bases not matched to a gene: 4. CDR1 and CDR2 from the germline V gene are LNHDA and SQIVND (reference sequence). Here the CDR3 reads CASSIVLADYNEQFF. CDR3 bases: TGTGCCAGTAGTATAGTCCTAGCGGATTACAATGAGCAGTTCTTC. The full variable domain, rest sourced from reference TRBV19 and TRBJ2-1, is DGGITQSPKYLFRKEGQNVTLSCEQNLNHDAMYWYRQDPGQGLRLIYYSQIVNDFQKGDIAEGYSVSREKKESFPLTVTSAQKNPTAFYLCASSIVLADYNEQFFGPGTRLTVL.